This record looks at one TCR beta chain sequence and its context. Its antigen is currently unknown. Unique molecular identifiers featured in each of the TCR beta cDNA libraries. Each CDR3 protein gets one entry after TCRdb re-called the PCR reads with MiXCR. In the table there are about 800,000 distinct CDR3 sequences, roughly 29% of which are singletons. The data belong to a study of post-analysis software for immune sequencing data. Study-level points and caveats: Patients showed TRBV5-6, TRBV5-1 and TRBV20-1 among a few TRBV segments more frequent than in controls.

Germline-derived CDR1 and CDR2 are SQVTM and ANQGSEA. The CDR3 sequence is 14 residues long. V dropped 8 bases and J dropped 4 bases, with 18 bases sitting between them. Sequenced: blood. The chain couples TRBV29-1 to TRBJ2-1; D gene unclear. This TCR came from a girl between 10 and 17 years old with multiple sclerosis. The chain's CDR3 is CSNQLGARYNEQFF. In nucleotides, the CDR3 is TGCAGCAATCAACTGGGCGCGAGGTACAATGAGCAGTTCTTC.